This TCR beta chain was identified during a study of cytomegalovirus exposure and HLA in healthy donors. Findings of the study overall: An Asian-associated ancestry cluster reportedly showed fewer N-insertions than the approximately 700-donor mean in a later analysis.

As regards this clone: Its antigen remains unknown.

PCR primers comprised 60 Vbeta and 13 Jbeta primers. TCRdb keeps only in-frame clones here, not all; method: immunoSEQ multiplex PCR. The data contain 60,000 or so clones, over 75% of them singletons. Germline V gene lookup returns CDR1 MNHNS and CDR2 SASEGT. The CDR3 runs to 13 residues. V gave up 6 bases and J gave up 2 bases; unmatched junction bases: 3. The sequence was collected from a female donor in good health and CMV-seronegative. Source material: PBMCs. The V and J genes are TRBV6-1 and TRBJ1-2; TRBD1 matches at 7 bases. The CDR3 region is CASRPTGNYGYTF. CDR3 nucleotide sequence: TGTGCCAGCAGGCCGACAGGGAACTATGGCTACACCTTC.